The rows below give T cell receptor beta chains drawn from one sample of a study of blood T cell repertoires in COVID-19. Clones were sequenced by immunoSEQ multiplex PCR, and TCRdb holds only the in-frame ones, with some missing. The data contain under 200,000 clones, about 85% of them seen just once; the ten biggest clones take up around 5.2%. Sequenced: peripheral blood. Receptors were obtained from an elderly woman with acute or convalescent COVID-19. Both conserved end residues are part of each CDR3. The order of the fields is D gene, clone size, J gene, V gene, CDR3 DNA, CDR3 protein. The D gene is left open where the match is weak. Size is omitted from some rows. Given values are once, few, many or a class for expanded clones.

TRBD2,-,TRBJ2-5,TRBV12-3/TRBV12-4,TGTGCCAGCGGCGGGAGTCCGGAGACCCAGTACTTC,CASGGSPETQYF
TRBD1,-,TRBJ1-1,TRBV9,TGTGCCAGCAGCGTGACAGGGGTTGTCTCTGAAGCTTTCTTT,CASSVTGVVSEAFF
-,once,TRBJ2-7,TRBV21-1,TGTGCCAGCAGCACGATTCAACGGGGACGGACAGGCTCCGAGCAGTACTTC,CASSTIQRGRTGSEQYF
TRBD1,-,TRBJ1-1,TRBV2,TGTGCCAGCAGTGAATCAGGGGGGACTGAAGCTTTCTTT,CASSESGGTEAFF
-,-,TRBJ1-1,TRBV7-2,TGTGCCAGCAGCCAAAACGCAGGGTTGGTCACTGAAGCTTTCTTT,CASSQNAGLVTEAFF
-,-,TRBJ2-7,TRBV30,TGTGCCTGGAGTTTAGATGGTACCCTCTACGAGCAGTACTTC,CAWSLDGTLYEQYF
TRBD2,-,TRBJ2-5,TRBV7-9,TGTGCCAGCAGCTTAGATTGGAGTAGCGGGAGTTTGGAGACCCAGTACTTC,CASSLDWSSGSLETQYF
-,-,TRBJ1-3,TRBV28,TGTGCCAGCTTCGAGGGGGTTCTATCTAACACCATATATTTT,CASFEGVLSNTIYF
-,-,TRBJ1-6,TRBV10-2,TGCGCCAGCAGTCAAGGAAGACAGGTCGATAATTCACCCCTCCACTTT,CASSQGRQVDNSPLHF
TRBD1,-,TRBJ1-5,TRBV11-2,TGTGCCAGCAGCTTTGGGGGTAGGGGGCATCAGCCCCAGCATTTT,CASSFGGRGHQPQHF
-,-,TRBJ2-6,TRBV27,TGTGCCAGCAGTTTTGAGGGCCGCCCTGACTCTGGGGCCAACGTCCTGACTTTC,CASSFEGRPDSGANVLTF
-,-,TRBJ1-6,TRBV7-2,TGTGCCAGCAGCCCTATACATAATTCACCCCTCCACTTT,CASSPIHNSPLHF
-,-,TRBJ2-7,TRBV18,TGTGCCAGCTCACCTAGCTCCTACGAGCAGTACTTC,CASSPSSYEQYF
-,-,TRBJ2-2,TRBV6-6,TGTGCCAGCACACTACAGGGACGCAACACCGGGGAGCTGTTTTTT,CASTLQGRNTGELFF
-,-,TRBJ2-3,TRBV5-1,TGCGCCAGCAGCTATCTAACCCGAGTTAATACGCAGTATTTT,CASSYLTRVNTQYF
-,-,TRBJ1-5,TRBV5-1,TGCGCCAGCAGCTCTTCCGGGACAAACAATCAGCCCCAGCATTTT,CASSSSGTNNQPQHF
TRBD1,-,TRBJ1-1,TRBV12-3/TRBV12-4,TGTGCCAGCAGTCCCCGACAGGGGGCGCACGCTTTCTTT,CASSPRQGAHAFF
TRBD1,-,TRBJ1-2,TRBV2,TGTGCCAGCAGTCGAGAGACAGGGGGAGATGGCTACACCTTC,CASSRETGGDGYTF
-,-,TRBJ1-3,TRBV28,TGTGCCAGCAGTTCGCAGGTCTCTGGAAACACCATATATTTT,CASSSQVSGNTIYF
-,-,TRBJ2-3,TRBV5-6,TGTGCCAGCAGCTTGGCCAGGGCTTATAGCACAGATACGCAGTATTTT,CASSLARAYSTDTQYF
TRBD1,-,TRBJ1-4,TRBV30,TGTGCCTGGTCCGGGACAGCGAACGGAAAACTGTTTTTT,CAWSGTANGKLFF
TRBD1,-,TRBJ2-2,TRBV9,TGTGCCAGCAGCCCTAGACAGGGGGGGTATAGGGCCGGGGAGCTGTTTTTT,CASSPRQGGYRAGELFF
TRBD1,-,TRBJ2-2,TRBV27,TGTGCCAGCAGCCTGGACAGGAGGAACACCGGGGAGCTGTTTTTT,CASSLDRRNTGELFF
-,-,TRBJ1-1,TRBV19,TGTGCCAGTAACGGGGGACGGGCGAACACTGAAGCTTTCTTT,CASNGGRANTEAFF